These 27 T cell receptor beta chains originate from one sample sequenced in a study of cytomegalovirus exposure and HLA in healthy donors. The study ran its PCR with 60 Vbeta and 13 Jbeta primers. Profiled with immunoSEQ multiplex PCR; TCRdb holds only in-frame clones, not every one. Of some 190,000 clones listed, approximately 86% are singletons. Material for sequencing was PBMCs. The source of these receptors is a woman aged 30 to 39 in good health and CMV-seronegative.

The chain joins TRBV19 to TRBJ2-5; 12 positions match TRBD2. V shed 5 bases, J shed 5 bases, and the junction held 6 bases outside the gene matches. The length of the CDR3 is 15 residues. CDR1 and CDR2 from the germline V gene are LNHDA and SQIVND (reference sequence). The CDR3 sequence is CASSLAGGPGETQYF. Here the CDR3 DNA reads TGTGCCAGTAGTCTAGCGGGGGGGCCGGGGGAGACCCAGTACTTC.

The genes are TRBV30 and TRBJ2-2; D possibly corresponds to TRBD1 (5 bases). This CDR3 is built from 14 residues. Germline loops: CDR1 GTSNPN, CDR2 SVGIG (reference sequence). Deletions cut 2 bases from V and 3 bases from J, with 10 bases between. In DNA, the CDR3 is TGTGCCTGGAGTACTGGGGCAGACACCGGGGAGCTGTTTTTT. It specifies CAWSTGADTGELFF. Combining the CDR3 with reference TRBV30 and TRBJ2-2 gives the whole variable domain SQTIHQWPATLVQPVGSPLSLECTVEGTSNPNLYWYRQAAGRGLQLLFYSVGIGQISSEVPQNLSASRPQDRQFILSSKKLLLSDSGFYLCAWSTGADTGELFFGEGSRLTVL.

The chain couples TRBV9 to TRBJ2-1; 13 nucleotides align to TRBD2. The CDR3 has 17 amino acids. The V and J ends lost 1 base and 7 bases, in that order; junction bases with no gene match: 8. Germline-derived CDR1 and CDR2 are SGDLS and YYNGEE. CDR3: CASSVLSGTSGINEQFF. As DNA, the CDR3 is TGTGCCAGCAGCGTACTTTCCGGGACTAGCGGGATTAATGAGCAGTTCTTC.

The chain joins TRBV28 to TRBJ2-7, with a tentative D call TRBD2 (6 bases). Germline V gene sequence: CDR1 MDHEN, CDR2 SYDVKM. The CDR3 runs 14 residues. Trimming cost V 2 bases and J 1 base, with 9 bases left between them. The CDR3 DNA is TGTGCCAGCAGTTTAGGAAGCGGGTCCTACGAGCAGTACTTC. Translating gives CASSLGSGSYEQYF. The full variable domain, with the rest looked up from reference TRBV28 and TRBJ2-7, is DVKVTQSSRYLVKRTGEKVFLECVQDMDHENMFWYRQDPGLGLRLIYFSYDVKMKEKGDIPEGYSVSREKKERFSLILESASTNQTSMYLCASSLGSGSYEQYFGPGTRLTVT.

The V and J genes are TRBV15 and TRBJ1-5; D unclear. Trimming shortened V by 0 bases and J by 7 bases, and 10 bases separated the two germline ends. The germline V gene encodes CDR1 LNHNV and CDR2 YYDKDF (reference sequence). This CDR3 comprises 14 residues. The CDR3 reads CATSRDKASQPQHF. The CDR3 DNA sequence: TGTGCCACCAGCAGAGATAAAGCCTCCCAGCCCCAGCATTTT.

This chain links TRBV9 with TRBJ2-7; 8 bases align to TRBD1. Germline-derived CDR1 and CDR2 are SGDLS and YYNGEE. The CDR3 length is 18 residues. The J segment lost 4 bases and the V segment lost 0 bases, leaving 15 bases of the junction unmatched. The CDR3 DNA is TGTGCCAGCAGCGTAGCCCGATCACCAGACAGGGGTGAATACGAGCAGTACTTC. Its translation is CASSVARSPDRGEYEQYF.

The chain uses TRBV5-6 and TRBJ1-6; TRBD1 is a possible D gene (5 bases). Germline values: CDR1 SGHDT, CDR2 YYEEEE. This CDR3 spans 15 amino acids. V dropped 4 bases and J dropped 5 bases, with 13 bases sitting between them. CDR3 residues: CASSRQGLDNSPLHF. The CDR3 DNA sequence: TGTGCCAGCAGCCGTCAGGGTTTGGATAATTCACCCCTCCACTTT.

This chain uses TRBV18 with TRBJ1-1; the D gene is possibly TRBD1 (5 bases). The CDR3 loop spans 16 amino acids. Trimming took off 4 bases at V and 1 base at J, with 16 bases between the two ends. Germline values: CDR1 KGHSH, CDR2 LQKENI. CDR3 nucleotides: TGTGCCAGCTCACAGAATTTGGGACTGGAGAACACTGAAGCTTTCTTT. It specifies CASSQNLGLENTEAFF.

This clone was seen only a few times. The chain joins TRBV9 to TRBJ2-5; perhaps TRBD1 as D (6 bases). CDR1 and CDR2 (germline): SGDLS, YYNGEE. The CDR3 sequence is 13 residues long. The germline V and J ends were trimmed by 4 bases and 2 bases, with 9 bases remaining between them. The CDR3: CASSLRGQETQYF. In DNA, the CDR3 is TGTGCCAGCAGCCTCAGGGGACAAGAGACCCAGTACTTC.

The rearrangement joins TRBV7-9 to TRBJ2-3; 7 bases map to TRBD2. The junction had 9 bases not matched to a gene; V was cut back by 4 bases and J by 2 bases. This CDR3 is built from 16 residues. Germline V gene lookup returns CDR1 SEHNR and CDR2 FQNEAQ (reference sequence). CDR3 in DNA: TGTGCCAGCAGCTCGGGGAGGGTAGGGATCACAGATACGCAGTATTTT. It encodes CASSSGRVGITDTQYF.

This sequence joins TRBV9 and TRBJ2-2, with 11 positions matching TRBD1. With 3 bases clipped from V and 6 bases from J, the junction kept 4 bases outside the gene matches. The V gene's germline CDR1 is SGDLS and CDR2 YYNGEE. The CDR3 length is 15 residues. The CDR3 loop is CASSEDRGLPGELFF. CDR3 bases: TGTGCCAGCAGCGAGGACAGGGGGCTTCCCGGGGAGCTGTTTTTT.

CDR3 sequence: CASSPTVNRDTQYF. For the CDR3, the DNA is TGTGCCAGCTCACCAACCGTAAATCGGGATACGCAGTATTTT. V usage is TRBV18 and J usage is TRBJ2-3, with no clear D. Trimming left V 2 bases short and J 6 bases short, with 12 bases between. Germline V gene lookup returns CDR1 KGHSH and CDR2 LQKENI. This CDR3 has 14 residues.

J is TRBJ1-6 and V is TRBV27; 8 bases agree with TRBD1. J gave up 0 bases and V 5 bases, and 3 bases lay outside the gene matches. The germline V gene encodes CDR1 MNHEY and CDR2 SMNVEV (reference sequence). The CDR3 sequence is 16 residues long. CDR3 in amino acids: CASSKTGGSYNSPLHF. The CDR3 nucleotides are TGTGCCAGCAGTAAAACAGGGGGCTCCTATAATTCACCCCTCCACTTT.

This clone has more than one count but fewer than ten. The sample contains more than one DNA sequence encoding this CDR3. The CDR3 DNA follows: TGTGCCAGCAGTTTATCGACAGGGGACCAGCCCCAGCATTTT. Translating it yields CASSLSTGDQPQHF. The chain joins TRBV27 to TRBJ1-5; 8 bases are a match to TRBD1. V was clipped by 0 bases and J by 7 bases; unmatched bases: 2. The germline gives CDR1 MNHEY, CDR2 SMNVEV (reference sequence). There are 14 residues in the CDR3.

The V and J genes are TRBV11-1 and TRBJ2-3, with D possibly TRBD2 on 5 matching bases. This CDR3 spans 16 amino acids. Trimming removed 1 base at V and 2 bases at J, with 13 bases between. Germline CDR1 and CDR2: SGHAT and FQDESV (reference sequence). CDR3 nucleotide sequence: TGTGCCAGCAGCTTAGGGAGCGGAACGTACACAGATACGCAGTATTTT. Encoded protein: CASSLGSGTYTDTQYF.

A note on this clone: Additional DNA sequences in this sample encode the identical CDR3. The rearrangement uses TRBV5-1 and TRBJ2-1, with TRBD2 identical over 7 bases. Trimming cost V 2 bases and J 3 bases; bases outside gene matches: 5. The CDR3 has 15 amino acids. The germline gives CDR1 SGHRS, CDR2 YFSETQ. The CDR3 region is CASSFGLADYNEQFF. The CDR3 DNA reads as TGCGCCAGCAGCTTTGGGCTAGCGGACTACAATGAGCAGTTCTTC.

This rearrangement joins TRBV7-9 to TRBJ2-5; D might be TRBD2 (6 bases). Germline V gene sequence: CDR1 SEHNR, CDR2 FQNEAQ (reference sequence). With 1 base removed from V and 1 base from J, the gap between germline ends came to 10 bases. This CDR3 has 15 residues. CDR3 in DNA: TGTGCCAGCAGCTTAGGTTTGGGGGGCCAAGAGACCCAGTACTTC. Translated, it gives CASSLGLGGQETQYF.

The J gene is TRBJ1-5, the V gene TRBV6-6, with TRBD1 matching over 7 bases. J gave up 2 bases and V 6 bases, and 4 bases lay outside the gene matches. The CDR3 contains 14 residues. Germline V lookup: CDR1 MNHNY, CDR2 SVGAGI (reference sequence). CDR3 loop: CASSSGQGNQPQHF. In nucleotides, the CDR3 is TGTGCCAGCAGCTCCGGACAGGGCAATCAGCCCCAGCATTTT.

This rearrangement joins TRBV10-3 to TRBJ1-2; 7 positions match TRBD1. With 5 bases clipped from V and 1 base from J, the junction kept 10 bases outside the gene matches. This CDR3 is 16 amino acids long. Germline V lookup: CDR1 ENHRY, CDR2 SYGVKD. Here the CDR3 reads CAISFKPGQNNYGYTF. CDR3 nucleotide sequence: TGTGCCATCAGTTTCAAACCGGGACAGAATAACTATGGCTACACCTTC.

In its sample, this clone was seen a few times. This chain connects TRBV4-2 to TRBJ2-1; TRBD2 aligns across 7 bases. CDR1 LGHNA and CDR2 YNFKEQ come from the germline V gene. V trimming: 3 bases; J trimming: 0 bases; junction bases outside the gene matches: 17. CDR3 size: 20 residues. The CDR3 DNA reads TGTGCCAGCAGCCACCTCGCAGCTAGCGGATCGTTAAGCTCCTACAATGAGCAGTTCTTC. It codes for CASSHLAASGSLSSYNEQFF.

The CDR3 here is CASSGGLAGEYNEQFF. The CDR3 bases are TGTGCCAGCAGCGGTGGACTAGCGGGGGAATACAATGAGCAGTTCTTC. V gene TRBV7-3 combines with J gene TRBJ2-1; 13 nucleotides line up with TRBD2. This CDR3 comprises 16 residues. Germline loops: CDR1 SGHTA, CDR2 FQGTGA. The junction had 5 bases not matched to a gene; V was cut back by 5 bases and J by 4 bases.

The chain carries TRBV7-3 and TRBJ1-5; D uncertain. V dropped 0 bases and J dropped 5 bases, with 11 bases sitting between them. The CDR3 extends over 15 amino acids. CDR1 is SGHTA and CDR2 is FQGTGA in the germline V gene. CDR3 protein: CASSLTRWAHQPQHF. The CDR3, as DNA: TGTGCCAGCAGCTTAACTAGGTGGGCCCATCAGCCCCAGCATTTT.

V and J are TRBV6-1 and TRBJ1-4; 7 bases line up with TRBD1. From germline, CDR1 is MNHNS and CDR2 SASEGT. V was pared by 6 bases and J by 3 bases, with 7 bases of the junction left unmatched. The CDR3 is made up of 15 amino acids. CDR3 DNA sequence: TGTGCCAGCAGGACGGACAGGAATCCTAATGAAAAACTGTTTTTT. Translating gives CASRTDRNPNEKLFF.

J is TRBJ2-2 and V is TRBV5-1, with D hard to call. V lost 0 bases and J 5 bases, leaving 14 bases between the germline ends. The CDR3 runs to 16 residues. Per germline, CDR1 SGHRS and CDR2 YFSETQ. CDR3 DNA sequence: TGCGCCAGCAGCTTGGGAAGTCAACGGAGAACCGGGGAGCTGTTTTTT. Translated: CASSLGSQRRTGELFF.

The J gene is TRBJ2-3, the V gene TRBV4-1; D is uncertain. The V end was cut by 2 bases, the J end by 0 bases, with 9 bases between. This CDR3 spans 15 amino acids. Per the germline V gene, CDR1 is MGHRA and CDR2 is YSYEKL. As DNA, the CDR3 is TGCGCCAGCAGCCAATACTCTGTTAGCACAGATACGCAGTATTTT. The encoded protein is CASSQYSVSTDTQYF.

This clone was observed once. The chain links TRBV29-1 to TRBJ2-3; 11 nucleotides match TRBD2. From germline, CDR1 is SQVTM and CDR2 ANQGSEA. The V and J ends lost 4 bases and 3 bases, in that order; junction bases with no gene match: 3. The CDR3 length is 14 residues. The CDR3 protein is CSVAPSGGTDTQYF. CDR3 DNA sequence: TGCAGCGTTGCACCTAGCGGGGGGACAGATACGCAGTATTTT.

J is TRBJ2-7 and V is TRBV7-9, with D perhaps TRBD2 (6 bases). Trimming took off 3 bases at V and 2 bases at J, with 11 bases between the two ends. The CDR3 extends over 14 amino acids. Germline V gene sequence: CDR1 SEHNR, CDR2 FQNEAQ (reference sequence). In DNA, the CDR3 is TGTGCCAGCAGCTTGGTCGGGAGCCCCTACGAGCAGTACTTC. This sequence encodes CASSLVGSPYEQYF. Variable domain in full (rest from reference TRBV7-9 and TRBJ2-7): DTGVSQNPRHKITKRGQNVTFRCDPISEHNRLYWYRQTLGQGPEFLTYFQNEAQLEKSRLLSDRFSAERPKGSFSTLEIQRTEQGDSAMYLCASSLVGSPYEQYFGPGTRLTVT.